This record covers a single T cell receptor beta chain. Its antigen remains unidentified. This specimen comes from a study of blood T cells in healthy people across ages. Study outcomes and limitations: Conclusively comparing naive with antigen-experienced cells was impossible with unsorted PBMCs. Estimates drawn from one million T cells were deemed to understate diversity.

J gave up 2 bases and V 4 bases, and 7 bases lay outside the gene matches. This CDR3 has 16 amino acids. Germline V gene lookup returns CDR1 SEHNR and CDR2 FQNEAQ (reference sequence). For the second PCR, which ran for roughly 6 to 11 cycles, a sample-barcoded 5' primer and a J-beta primer mix were used. TCRdb redid the calling of the 5' RACE reads with MiXCR, one entry per CDR3 protein. The sample shows roughly 860,000 distinct CDR3 sequences, approximately 59% of them seen only once. The chain couples TRBV7-9 to TRBJ2-1, with 8 bases lining up with TRBD1. Source material: blood. This sequence was found in a young man in good health. CDR3 loop: CASSSGQGGPYNEQFF. Here the CDR3 DNA reads TGTGCCAGCAGCTCCGGACAGGGCGGGCCCTACAATGAGCAGTTCTTC.